This TCR beta chain is from a study of shared clonotypes between healthy human individuals. Study observations and caveats: Tissues were not sampled, only blood, and their repertoires likely differ. Larger estimated richness was generally seen in naive subsets than in memory subsets.

The CDR3 spans 13 residues. V dropped 6 bases and J dropped 6 bases, with 16 bases sitting between them. Germline CDR1 reads SGDLS; CDR2 reads YYNGEE. Adult donors, all healthy and HIV-negative, had no recent acute infections or vaccinations. Points on this clone: What it binds is unknown.

Each subset's genomic DNA was split evenly across several immunoSEQ plates. Profiling relied on immunoSEQ multiplex PCR, and the TCRdb table lists in-frame clones only, not all of them. The table shows around 700,000 clones, with approximately 75% occurring only once. V gene TRBV9 combines with J gene TRBJ2-7, with D unclear. The sequenced material came from memory CD4+ T cells sorted from blood. The subset is: CD45RA-negative fraction. The TCR originated in a woman aged 25 to 39 in good health. DNA of the CDR3: TGTGCCAGCACCATAGACGACTGGGTCGAGCAGTACTTC. Protein product: CASTIDDWVEQYF.